Listed here is a single T cell receptor beta chain. Sequencing was performed with immunoSEQ multiplex PCR; in TCRdb, only in-frame clones are kept and a portion is missing. The sample lists roughly 460,000 clones; 80% to 90% were seen once. This CDR3 region has 14 residues. Germline V CDR1 and CDR2: SGHRS, YFSETQ. V dropped 1 base and J dropped 0 bases, with 7 bases sitting between them. This entry comes from a study of Ad26.COV2.S vaccination and SARS-CoV-2 variants. As for treatment: 15 to 20 received Ad26.COV2.S at low or high dose, single or two shots; roughly 5 received placebo; per-sample allocation not given. Sampling happened 63 days after the first vaccine or placebo injection.

The starting material was peripheral blood, obtained in a trial of Ad26.COV2.S vaccine versus placebo. The chain uses TRBV5-1 and TRBJ2-5; D remains unclear. This TCR derives from a person aged 18-60 years who received the Ad26.COV2.S COVID-19 vaccine or a placebo. Here the CDR3 DNA reads TGCGCCAGCAGCTTGATACAGCACCAAGAGACCCAGTACTTC. It encodes CASSLIQHQETQYF. The full variable domain, rest sourced from reference TRBV5-1 and TRBJ2-5, is KAGVTQTPRYLIKTRGQQVTLSCSPISGHRSVSWYQQTPGQGLQFLFEYFSETQRNKGNFPGRFSGRQFSNSRSEMNVSTLELGDSALYLCASSLIQHQETQYFGPGTRLLVL.